These 26 T cell receptor beta chains came from one sample sequenced in a study of blood T cell repertoires in COVID-19. Profiling relied on immunoSEQ multiplex PCR, and the TCRdb table lists in-frame clones only, not all of them. The data contain a few hundred thousand clones, approximately 80% of them singletons. The sequencing input was peripheral blood. These receptors were obtained from a human donor in a cohort sampled during active COVID-19.

This clone was seen once. The chain links TRBV18 to TRBJ2-5; D gene uncertain. The CDR3 runs to 14 residues. The V end lost 4 bases, the J end lost 5 bases, and 14 bases lay between the germline ends. CDR1 and CDR2 from the germline V gene are KGHSH and LQKENI. The CDR3 nucleotides read TGTGCCAGCTCACTCAGAGGTCTCGGCGAGACCCAGTACTTC. Encoded protein: CASSLRGLGETQYF.

The genes are TRBV12-3 or TRBV12-4 and TRBJ2-7; possible D gene TRBD1, 7 bases. Trimming took 6 bases from V and 3 from J, leaving 12 bases between them. The CDR3 is 13 amino acids. Here the CDR3 reads CASRAGQSYEQYF. The DNA for the CDR3 is TGTGCCAGCAGGGCGGGACAGAGCTACGAGCAGTACTTC.

CDR3 sequence reads: CASSPLAGNNEQFF. CDR3 sequence (DNA): TGTGCCAGCTCACCACTAGCGGGAAACAATGAGCAGTTCTTC. The chain carries TRBV18 and TRBJ2-1; 8 positions match TRBD2. Germline V lookup: CDR1 KGHSH, CDR2 LQKENI. The CDR3 runs 14 residues. The J segment lost 5 bases and the V segment lost 1 base, leaving 1 base of the junction unmatched.

This clone has at least ten counts. The V gene is TRBV7-8, the J gene TRBJ1-4; D is ambiguous. This CDR3 has 14 residues. From germline, CDR1 is SGHVS and CDR2 FQNEAQ. Deletions cut 1 base from V and 3 bases from J, with 6 bases between. The CDR3: CASSLGRANEKLFF. The CDR3 DNA follows: TGTGCCAGCAGCTTAGGACGGGCTAATGAAAAACTGTTTTTT.

This chain uses TRBV30 with TRBJ2-3; 13 bases agree with TRBD2. CDR3 length: 17 residues. V lost 0 bases to trimming and J lost 3 bases; unmatched junction nucleotides: 6. CDR1 GTSNPN and CDR2 SVGIG come from the germline V gene (reference sequence). CDR3 amino acids: CAWSVPGLAGSTDTQYF. CDR3 bases: TGTGCCTGGAGTGTCCCGGGACTAGCGGGAAGTACAGATACGCAGTATTTT. The full variable domain, rest sourced from reference TRBV30 and TRBJ2-3, is SQTIHQWPATLVQPVGSPLSLECTVEGTSNPNLYWYRQAAGRGLQLLFYSVGIGQISSEVPQNLSASRPQDRQFILSSKKLLLSDSGFYLCAWSVPGLAGSTDTQYFGPGTRLTVL.

The chain recombines TRBV3-1 (or the pseudogene TRBV3-2) with TRBJ2-1, with 14 bases aligning to TRBD2. This CDR3 region has 15 residues. From germline, CDR1 is LGHDT and CDR2 YNNKEL (reference sequence). J gave up 12 bases and V 3 bases, and 7 bases lay outside the gene matches. CDR3 sequence (DNA): TGTGCCAGCAGCCAGAGGACTAGCGGGAGGTATCGGCAGTTCTTC. Protein product: CASSQRTSGRYRQFF.

The chain employs TRBV28 and TRBJ2-3, with 8 bases identical to TRBD2. J lost 2 bases, V lost 8 bases, and 9 bases had no gene match. Germline values: CDR1 MDHEN, CDR2 SYDVKM. The CDR3 totals 15 residues. In DNA, the CDR3 is TGTGCCAGCCTCCCCCCGGGGGGGGTCACAGATACGCAGTATTTT. Translation: CASLPPGGVTDTQYF.

This clone was observed once. This chain connects TRBV4-1 to TRBJ2-3, with a possible D match to TRBD2 (6 bases). Trimming cost V 0 bases and J 2 bases, with 12 bases left between them. This CDR3 is 16 amino acids long. Germline V gene data show CDR1 as MGHRA and CDR2 as YSYEKL. CDR3 bases: TGCGCCAGCAGCCAAGAAGAGACTAGGACCACAGATACGCAGTATTTT. Translated: CASSQEETRTTDTQYF.

This chain links TRBV5-1 with TRBJ1-6; 8 positions match TRBD1. The V and J ends lost 0 bases and 6 bases, in that order; junction bases with no gene match: 14. Germline V CDR1 and CDR2: SGHRS, YFSETQ. This CDR3 comprises 19 residues. The CDR3 DNA is TGCGCCAGCAGCTTGGATGGGCAGGGGGCGCGTATAAGTAATTCACCCCTCCACTTT. It translates to CASSLDGQGARISNSPLHF.

The rearrangement uses TRBV29-1 and TRBJ2-1, with 10 bases fitting TRBD2. Trimming took 7 bases from V and 7 from J; bases not matched to a gene: 7. The CDR3 is made up of 13 amino acids. CDR1 and CDR2 from the germline V gene are SQVTM and ANQGSEA. CDR3 sequence: CSALAGDRNEQFF. Here the CDR3 DNA reads TGCAGCGCGCTAGCGGGAGATAGGAATGAGCAGTTCTTC.

The rearrangement uses TRBV4-1 and TRBJ1-1; D perhaps matches TRBD1 (5 bases). In germline, CDR1 is MGHRA, CDR2 YSYEKL. V was clipped by 0 bases and J by 5 bases, with 13 bases between them. The length of the CDR3 is 15 residues. The CDR3 DNA sequence: TGCGCCAGCAGCCAAGACCCGAGGGACTTAACTGAAGCTTTCTTT. This translates into CASSQDPRDLTEAFF.

The chain carries TRBV27 and TRBJ2-5; D is undetermined. The germline V and J ends were trimmed by 4 bases and 6 bases, with 12 bases remaining between them. The germline V gene has CDR1 MNHEY and CDR2 SMNVEV (reference sequence). The CDR3 contains 13 residues. The CDR3 DNA is TGTGCCAGCAGTTCCAGTCGGGTACAGACCCAGTACTTC. This sequence encodes CASSSSRVQTQYF.

The chain carries TRBV27 and TRBJ2-1, with TRBD2 as a possible D gene (6 bases). This CDR3 spans 14 amino acids. The ends were cut back, 11 bases at V and 7 bases at J, with 21 bases in the middle. Germline V gene data show CDR1 as MNHEY and CDR2 as SMNVEV (reference sequence). Here the CDR3 reads CAPGGHAERNEQFF. The CDR3 DNA reads as TGTGCCCCCGGAGGGCACGCGGAAAGGAATGAGCAGTTCTTC.

This clone was counted between two and nine times. The gene calls are TRBV5-1 and TRBJ1-1, with D perhaps matching TRBD1 (6 bases). Trimming removed 3 bases from V and 5 bases from J, with 17 bases in between. The CDR3 is 15 residues long. CDR1 is SGHRS and CDR2 is YFSETQ in the germline V gene. The CDR3 nucleotides are TGCGCCAGCAGCTCGGCTACAGGGAGTTGGACTGAAGCTTTCTTT. Translated, it gives CASSSATGSWTEAFF.

The chain is built from TRBV19 and TRBJ1-6, with 7 bases lining up with TRBD1. From germline, CDR1 is LNHDA and CDR2 SQIVND (reference sequence). J lost 4 bases, V lost 6 bases, and 12 bases had no gene match. The CDR3 has 17 amino acids. CDR3 sequence reads: CASRPTLTTGYNSPLHF. The CDR3 DNA is TGTGCCAGTAGACCGACCCTCACGACAGGGTATAATTCACCCCTCCACTTT.

The J gene is TRBJ2-3, the V gene TRBV5-5, with D tentatively TRBD2 (5 bases). Germline V gene sequence: CDR1 SGHKS, CDR2 YYEKEE (reference sequence). CDR3 length equals 13 residues. Deletions cut 4 bases from V and 6 bases from J, with 12 bases between. The CDR3, as DNA: TGTGCCAGCAGCACGACCAGGAGGGATACGCAGTATTTT. It is translated as CASSTTRRDTQYF.

The chain couples TRBV5-6 to TRBJ2-7; the D gene is possibly TRBD2 (5 bases). Germline V gene lookup returns CDR1 SGHDT and CDR2 YYEEEE. Trimming took off 5 bases at V and 3 bases at J, with 15 bases between the two ends. The CDR3 has 14 amino acids. The CDR3 region is CASRPPPSFYEQYF. The CDR3 DNA reads as TGTGCCAGCAGGCCTCCCCCTAGCTTCTACGAGCAGTACTTC.

This clone occurred a few times. CDR3 amino acids: CASSPRGTGLAKNIQYF. In DNA form, the CDR3 reads TGTGCCAGCAGCCCGAGAGGGACAGGTCTAGCCAAAAACATTCAGTACTTC. The chain recombines TRBV7-2 with TRBJ2-4, with 8 bases aligning to TRBD1. Germline values: CDR1 SGHTA, CDR2 FQGNSA. V shed 5 bases, J shed 0 bases, and the junction held 9 bases outside the gene matches. This CDR3 contains 17 residues.

The V and J genes are TRBV7-9 and TRBJ2-1; 10 bases fit TRBD1. The CDR3 is 15 residues long. The V and J ends lost 3 bases and 7 bases, in that order; junction bases with no gene match: 6. In germline, CDR1 is SEHNR, CDR2 FQNEAQ (reference sequence). The CDR3 sequence is CASSFWTGGKNEQFF. The DNA for the CDR3 is TGTGCCAGCAGCTTCTGGACAGGGGGAAAAAATGAGCAGTTCTTC.

V is TRBV3-1 (or the pseudogene TRBV3-2) and J is TRBJ1-1, with D tentatively TRBD1 (5 bases). The CDR3 extends over 13 amino acids. Trimming left V 8 bases short and J 4 bases short, with 14 bases between. Germline V lookup: CDR1 LGHDT, CDR2 YNNKEL (reference sequence). This CDR3 is CASDSRGGTEAFF. CDR3 nucleotide sequence: TGTGCCAGCGACAGTAGGGGCGGCACTGAAGCTTTCTTT.

The chain is built from TRBV28 and TRBJ1-4; 7 positions agree with TRBD1. The CDR3 runs to 16 residues. Germline assignment: CDR1 MDHEN and CDR2 SYDVKM. Trimming at V came to 2 bases and at J to 6 bases, leaving 9 bases not matched to a gene. CDR3: CASSLTAGQLDEKLFF. The DNA of the CDR3 is TGTGCCAGCAGTTTAACCGCGGGACAGTTGGATGAAAAACTGTTTTTT.

This clone was seen a handful of times. The chain employs TRBV28 and TRBJ1-3; a possible D gene is TRBD1 (5 bases). Looked up from germline, CDR1 is MDHEN and CDR2 is SYDVKM. Trimming took 3 bases from V and 0 from J, leaving 12 bases between them. This CDR3 contains 16 residues. CDR3 loop: CASSFQGGISGNTIYF. In nucleotides, the CDR3 is TGTGCCAGCAGTTTTCAGGGCGGGATCTCTGGAAACACCATATATTTT.

This sequence joins TRBV4-1 and TRBJ1-5; the match to TRBD1 covers 8 bases. CDR3 length equals 14 residues. V lost 3 bases to trimming and J lost 6 bases; unmatched junction nucleotides: 4. Germline V gives CDR1 MGHRA, CDR2 YSYEKL. The DNA for the CDR3 is TGCGCCAGCAGCCAGGGACAGGCGGGTCAGCCCCAGCATTTT. Residues: CASSQGQAGQPQHF.

Written as DNA, the CDR3 is TGTGCCAGCAGTTACTGGGGAGCCACTGAAGCTTTCTTT. Translation gives CASSYWGATEAFF. V usage is TRBV6-6 and J usage is TRBJ1-1; D is unresolved. This CDR3 is 13 amino acids long. The V end was cut by 1 base, the J end by 4 bases, with 7 bases between. The V gene's germline CDR1 is MNHNY and CDR2 SVGAGI (reference sequence).

The rearrangement joins TRBV18 to TRBJ2-7; maybe TRBD2 (6 bases). The CDR3 consists of 14 residues. Germline V CDR1 and CDR2: KGHSH, LQKENI. V lost 3 bases, J lost 6 bases, and 15 bases lay in between. This chain's CDR3 is CASSPPGLPREQYF. For the CDR3, the DNA is TGTGCCAGCTCACCTCCGGGACTCCCTCGCGAGCAGTACTTC.

The table lists this clone with a count of one. The genes are TRBV19 and TRBJ1-1; weak D call: TRBD1 (5 bases). CDR3 length equals 14 residues. The V gene's germline CDR1 is LNHDA and CDR2 SQIVND (reference sequence). Trimming took 3 bases from V and 0 from J, leaving 8 bases between them. The CDR3 here is CASSIRQLNTEAFF. DNA of the CDR3: TGTGCCAGTAGTATTCGACAGCTGAACACTGAAGCTTTCTTT.